The 3 T cell receptor beta chains below all came from one sample that was sequenced in a study of control samples from healthy donors and cancer patients. Data came from immunoSEQ multiplex PCR; TCRdb stores just in-frame clones and leaves some out. The data show about 100,000 clones, just under 85% seen once. Input material: blood. Receptor source: a man aged 25 to 45 in good health.

The genes are TRBV27 and TRBJ2-3; 10 bases line up with TRBD2. J lost 3 bases, V lost 6 bases, and 6 bases had no gene match. Germline lookup yields CDR1 MNHEY and CDR2 SMNVEV (reference sequence). The CDR3 covers 15 residues. In nucleotides, the CDR3 is TGTGCCAGCAGCCTGGGACTAGCGCCAACAGATACGCAGTATTTT. This encodes CASSLGLAPTDTQYF.

The chain is built from TRBV13 and TRBJ1-3, with D uncertain. The CDR3 has 15 amino acids. Trimming removed 2 bases at V and 4 bases at J, with 12 bases between. Germline V gene lookup returns CDR1 PRHDT and CDR2 FYEKMQ (reference sequence). The CDR3 DNA reads as TGTGCCAGCAGCTTAAGAGGATTTGGCGGAAACACCATATATTTT. This gives the protein CASSLRGFGGNTIYF.

The genes are TRBV7-9 and TRBJ2-1; the D is unclear. Trimming pared 5 bases from V and 4 bases from J, leaving 3 bases between. This CDR3 has 11 residues. The germline V gene has CDR1 SEHNR and CDR2 FQNEAQ (reference sequence). CDR3 sequence: CASSRYNEQFF. The CDR3 bases are TGTGCCAGCAGCCGATACAATGAGCAGTTCTTC.